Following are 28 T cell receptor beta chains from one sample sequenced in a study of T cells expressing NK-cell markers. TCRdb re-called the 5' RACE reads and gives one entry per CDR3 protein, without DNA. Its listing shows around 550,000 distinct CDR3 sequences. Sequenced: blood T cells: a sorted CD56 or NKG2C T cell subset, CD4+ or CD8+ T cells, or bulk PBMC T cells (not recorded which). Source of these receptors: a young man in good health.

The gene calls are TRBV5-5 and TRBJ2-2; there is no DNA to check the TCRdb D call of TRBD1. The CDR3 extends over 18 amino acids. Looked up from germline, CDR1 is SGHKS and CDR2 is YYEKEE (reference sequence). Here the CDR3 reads CASSFRDRGVGNTGELFF. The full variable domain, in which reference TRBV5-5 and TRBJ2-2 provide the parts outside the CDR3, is DAGVTQSPTHLIKTRGQQVTLRCSPISGHKSVSWYQQVLGQGPQFIFQYYEKEERGRGNFPDRFSARQFPNYSSELNVNALLLGDSALYLCASSFRDRGVGNTGELFFGEGSRLTVL.

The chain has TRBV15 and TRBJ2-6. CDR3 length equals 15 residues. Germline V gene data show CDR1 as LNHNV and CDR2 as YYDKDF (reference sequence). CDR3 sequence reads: CATGQEATGANVLTF. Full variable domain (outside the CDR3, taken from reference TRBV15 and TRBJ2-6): DAMVIQNPRYQVTQFGKPVTLSCSQTLNHNVMYWYQQKSSQAPKLLFHYYDKDFNNEADTPDNFQSRRPNTSFCFLDIRSPGLGDTAMYLCATGQEATGANVLTFGAGSRLTVL.

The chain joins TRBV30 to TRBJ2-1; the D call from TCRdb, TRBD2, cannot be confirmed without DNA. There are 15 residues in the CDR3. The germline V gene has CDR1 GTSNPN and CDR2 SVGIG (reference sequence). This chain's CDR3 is CAWSVALALYNEQFF.

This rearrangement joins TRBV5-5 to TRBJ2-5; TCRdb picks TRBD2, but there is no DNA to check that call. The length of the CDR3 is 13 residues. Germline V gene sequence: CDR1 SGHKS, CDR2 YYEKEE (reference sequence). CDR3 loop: CASIAGAEETQYF.

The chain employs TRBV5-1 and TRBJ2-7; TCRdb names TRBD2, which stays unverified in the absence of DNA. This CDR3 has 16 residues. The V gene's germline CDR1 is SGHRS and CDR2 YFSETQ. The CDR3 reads CASSLSPGGISYEQYF.

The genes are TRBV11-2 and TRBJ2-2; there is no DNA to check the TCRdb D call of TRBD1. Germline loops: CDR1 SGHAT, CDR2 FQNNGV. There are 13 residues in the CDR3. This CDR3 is CASTRQVPGELFF.

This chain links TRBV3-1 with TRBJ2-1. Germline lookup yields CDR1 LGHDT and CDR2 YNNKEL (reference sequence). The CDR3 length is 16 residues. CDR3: CASSQVARSSYNEQFF.

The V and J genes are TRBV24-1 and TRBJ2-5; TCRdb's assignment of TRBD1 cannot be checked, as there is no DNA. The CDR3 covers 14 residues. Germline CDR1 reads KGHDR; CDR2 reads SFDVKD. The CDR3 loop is CATSEGGVGETQYF.

CDR3 protein: CASSLELAGVASTDTQYF. The chain carries TRBV11-2 and TRBJ2-3; TCRdb designates TRBD2, a call that cannot be tested without DNA. The CDR3 contains 18 residues. Germline CDR1 SGHAT, CDR2 FQNNGV.

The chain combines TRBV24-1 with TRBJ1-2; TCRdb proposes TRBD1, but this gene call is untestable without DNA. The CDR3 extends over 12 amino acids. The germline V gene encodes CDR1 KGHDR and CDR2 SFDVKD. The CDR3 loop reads CATRDRGEGYTF.

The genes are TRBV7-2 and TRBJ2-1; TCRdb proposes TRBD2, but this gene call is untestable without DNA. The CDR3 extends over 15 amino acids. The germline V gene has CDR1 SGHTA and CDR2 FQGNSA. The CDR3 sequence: CASRPGTSGYNEQFF. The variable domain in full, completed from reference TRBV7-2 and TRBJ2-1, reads GAGVSQSPSNKVTEKGKDVELRCDPISGHTALYWYRQSLGQGLEFLIYFQGNSAPDKSGLPSDRFSAERTGGSVSTLTIQRTQQEDSAVYLCASRPGTSGYNEQFFGPGTRLTVL.

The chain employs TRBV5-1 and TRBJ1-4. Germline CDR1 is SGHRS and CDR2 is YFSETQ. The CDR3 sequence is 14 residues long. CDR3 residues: CASSAEFLREKLFF.

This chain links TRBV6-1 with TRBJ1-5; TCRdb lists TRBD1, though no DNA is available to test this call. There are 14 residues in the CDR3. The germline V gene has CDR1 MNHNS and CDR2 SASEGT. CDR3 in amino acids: CASSEGRVSQPQHF.

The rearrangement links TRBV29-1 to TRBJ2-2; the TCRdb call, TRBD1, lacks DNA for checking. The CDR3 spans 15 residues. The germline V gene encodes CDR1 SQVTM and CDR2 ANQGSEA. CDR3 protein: CSVSGAAIATGELFF.

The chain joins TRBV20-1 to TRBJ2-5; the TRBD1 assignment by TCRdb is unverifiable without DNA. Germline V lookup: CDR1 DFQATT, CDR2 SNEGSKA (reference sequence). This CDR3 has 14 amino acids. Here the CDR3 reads CSAPEVRGIWTQYF.

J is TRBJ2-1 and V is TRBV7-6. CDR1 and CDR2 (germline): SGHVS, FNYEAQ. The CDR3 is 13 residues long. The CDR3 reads CASSLFSGHEQFF. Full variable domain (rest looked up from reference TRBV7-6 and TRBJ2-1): GAGVSQSPRYKVTKRGQDVALRCDPISGHVSLYWYRQALGQGPEFLTYFNYEAQQDKSGLPNDRFSAERPEGSISTLTIQRTEQRDSAMYRCASSLFSGHEQFFGPGTRLTVL.

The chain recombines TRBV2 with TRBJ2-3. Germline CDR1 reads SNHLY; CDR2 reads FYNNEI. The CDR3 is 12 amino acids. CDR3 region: CASSEAPNTQYF.

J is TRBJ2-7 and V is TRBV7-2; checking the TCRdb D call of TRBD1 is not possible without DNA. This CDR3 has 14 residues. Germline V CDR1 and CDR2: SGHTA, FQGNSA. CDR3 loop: CASSPQGPGYEQYF. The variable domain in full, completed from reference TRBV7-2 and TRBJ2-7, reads GAGVSQSPSNKVTEKGKDVELRCDPISGHTALYWYRQSLGQGLEFLIYFQGNSAPDKSGLPSDRFSAERTGGSVSTLTIQRTQQEDSAVYLCASSPQGPGYEQYFGPGTRLTVT.

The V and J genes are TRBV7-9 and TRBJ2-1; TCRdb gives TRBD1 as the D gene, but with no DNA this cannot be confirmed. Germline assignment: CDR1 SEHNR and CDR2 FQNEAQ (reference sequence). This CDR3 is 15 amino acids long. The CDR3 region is CASSLEFGANNEQFF. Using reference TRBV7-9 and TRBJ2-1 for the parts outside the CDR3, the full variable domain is DTGVSQNPRHKITKRGQNVTFRCDPISEHNRLYWYRQTLGQGPEFLTYFQNEAQLEKSRLLSDRFSAERPKGSFSTLEIQRTEQGDSAMYLCASSLEFGANNEQFFGPGTRLTVL.

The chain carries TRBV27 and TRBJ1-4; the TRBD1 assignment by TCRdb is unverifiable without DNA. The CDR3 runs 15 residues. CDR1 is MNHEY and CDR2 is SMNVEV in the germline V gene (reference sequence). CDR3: CASSARQGAGEKLFF.

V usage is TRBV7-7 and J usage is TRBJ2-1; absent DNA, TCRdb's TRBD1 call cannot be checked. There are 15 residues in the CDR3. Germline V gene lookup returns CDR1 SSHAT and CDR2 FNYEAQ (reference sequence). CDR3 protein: CASSSDRGWDNEQFF.

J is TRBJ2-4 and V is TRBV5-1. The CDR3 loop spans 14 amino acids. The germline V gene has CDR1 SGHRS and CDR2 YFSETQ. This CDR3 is CASSLETMWDIQYF.

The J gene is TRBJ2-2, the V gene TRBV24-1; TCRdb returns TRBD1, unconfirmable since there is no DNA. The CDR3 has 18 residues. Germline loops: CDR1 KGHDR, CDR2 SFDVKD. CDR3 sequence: CATSDLQKGGQVIGELFF.

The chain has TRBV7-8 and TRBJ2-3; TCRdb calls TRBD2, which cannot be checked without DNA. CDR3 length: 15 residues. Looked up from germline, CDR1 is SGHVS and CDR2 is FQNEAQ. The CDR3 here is CASSRLRDFWDTQYF. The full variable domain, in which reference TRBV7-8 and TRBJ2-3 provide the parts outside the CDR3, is GAGVSQSPRYKVAKRGQDVALRCDPISGHVSLFWYQQALGQGPEFLTYFQNEAQLDKSGLPSDRFFAERPEGSVSTLKIQRTQQEDSAVYLCASSRLRDFWDTQYFGPGTRLTVL.

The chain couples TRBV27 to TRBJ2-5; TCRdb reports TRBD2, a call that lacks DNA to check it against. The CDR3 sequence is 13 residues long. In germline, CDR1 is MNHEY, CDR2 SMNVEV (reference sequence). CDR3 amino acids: CASSEGGGETQYF.

The CDR3 sequence is CASSQGQGWGTQYF. The chain links TRBV4-1 to TRBJ2-5; TCRdb's D call, TRBD1, is unchecked because there is no DNA. The CDR3 loop spans 14 amino acids. Germline assignment: CDR1 MGHRA and CDR2 YSYEKL.

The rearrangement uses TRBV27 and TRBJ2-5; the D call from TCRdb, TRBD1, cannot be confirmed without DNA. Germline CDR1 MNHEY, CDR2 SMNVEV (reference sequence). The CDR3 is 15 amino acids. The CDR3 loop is CASSPDRVIKETQYF.

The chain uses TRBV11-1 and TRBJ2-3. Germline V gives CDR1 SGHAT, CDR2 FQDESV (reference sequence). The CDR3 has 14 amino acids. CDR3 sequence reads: CASSFRQSTDTQYF.